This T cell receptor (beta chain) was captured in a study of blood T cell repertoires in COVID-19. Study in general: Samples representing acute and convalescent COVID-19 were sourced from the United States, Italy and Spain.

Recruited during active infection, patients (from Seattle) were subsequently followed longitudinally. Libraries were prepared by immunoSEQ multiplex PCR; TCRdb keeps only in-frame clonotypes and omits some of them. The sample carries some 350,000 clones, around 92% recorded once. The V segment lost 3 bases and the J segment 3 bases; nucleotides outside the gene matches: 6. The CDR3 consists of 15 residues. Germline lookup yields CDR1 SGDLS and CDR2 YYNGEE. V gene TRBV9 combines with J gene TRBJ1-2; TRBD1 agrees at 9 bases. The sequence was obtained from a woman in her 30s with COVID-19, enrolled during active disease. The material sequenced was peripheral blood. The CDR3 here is CASSGRGDRDYGYTF. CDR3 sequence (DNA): TGTGCCAGCAGCGGCCGTGGGGACAGGGACTATGGCTACACCTTC.